This TCR beta chain was identified in a study of shared clonotypes between healthy human individuals. Study-wide context: Donors, aged 18 to 49, were a couple of women and three men.

The CDR3 sequence is 14 residues long. Losses at the gene ends were 5 bases for V and 5 bases for J; bases not matched to a gene: 5. The germline CDR1 and CDR2 sequences are SGHAT and FQNNGV. A roughly 220 ng quantity of DNA, about 30,000 T cell genomes, went into the sorted-subset replicate PCRs. Sequenced by immunoSEQ multiplex PCR; TCRdb stores in-frame clones only, minus some. The sample shows about 2.3 million clones, 85% to 95% of them seen only once. Into CD45RA+ naive and CD45RA-negative memory subsets, the CD4+ cells were split. Sequencing was done on a sample of naive CD4+ T cells from PBMCs. Subset: CD45RA+ positively selected. J is TRBJ1-1 and V is TRBV11-2, with TRBD1 matching over 10 bases. This clonotype was sampled from a man younger than 35 in good health. Some clones in this sample may be carry-over from other donors' samples. As DNA, the CDR3 is TGTGCCAGCAGCCAGACAGGGGGCAGGACTGAAGCTTTCTTT. Encoded protein: CASSQTGGRTEAFF.